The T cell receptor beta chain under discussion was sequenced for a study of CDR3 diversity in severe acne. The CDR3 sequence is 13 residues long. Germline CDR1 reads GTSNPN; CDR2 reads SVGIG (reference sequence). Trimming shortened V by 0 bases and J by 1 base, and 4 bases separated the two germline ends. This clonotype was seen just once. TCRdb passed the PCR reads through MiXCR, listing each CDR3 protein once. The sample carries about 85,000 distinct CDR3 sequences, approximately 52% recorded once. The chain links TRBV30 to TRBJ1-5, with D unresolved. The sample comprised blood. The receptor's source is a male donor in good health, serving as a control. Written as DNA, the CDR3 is TGTGCCTGGAGTGTTGACAGCAATCAGCCCCAGCATTTT. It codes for CAWSVDSNQPQHF.